This is a list of T cell receptor beta chains from one sample in a study of blood T cell repertoires in COVID-19. Profiled with immunoSEQ multiplex PCR; TCRdb holds only in-frame clones, not every one. The table lists approximately 300,000 clones, 83% of them singletons. Sequencing was done on a sample of peripheral blood. These receptors all come from a woman in her fifties or sixties with acute or convalescent COVID-19. The CDR3 runs from the conserved cysteine through the conserved F or W. The D gene is left open where the match is weak. For some rows the clone size is stated as once, few or many, or as a class when expanded; others skip it.

clone size,J gene,D gene,V gene,CDR3 DNA,CDR3 protein
-,TRBJ2-2,-,TRBV19,TGTGCCAGTAGTATAGACGGTGCCGGGAACACCGGGGAGCTGTTTTTT,CASSIDGAGNTGELFF
-,TRBJ2-5,-,TRBV9,TGTGCCAGCAGCGTAGGAAACAGTGGAGAGACCCAGTACTTC,CASSVGNSGETQYF
-,TRBJ1-1,TRBD1,TRBV30,TGTGCCTGGAGTGCGACAGGGTTTGGGGAAGCTTTCTTT,CAWSATGFGEAFF
-,TRBJ2-2,-,TRBV19,TGTGCCAGTAGTCGGGGAGCGGCGAACACCGGGGAGCTGTTTTTT,CASSRGAANTGELFF
-,TRBJ2-3,TRBD1,TRBV5-5,TGTGCCAGCAGCTCAGGACAGGGAGGAGATACGCAGTATTTT,CASSSGQGGDTQYF
-,TRBJ1-1,-,TRBV18,TGTGCCAGCTCAGACAGGAACACTGAAGCTTTCTTT,CASSDRNTEAFF
-,TRBJ1-2,-,TRBV12-3/TRBV12-4,TGTGCCAGCACCCTCTATGGCTACACCTTC,CASTLYGYTF
once,TRBJ1-2,-,TRBV3-1/TRBV3-2,TGTGCCAGCAGCCAAGGACAGCTCTATGGCTACACCTTC,CASSQGQLYGYTF
few,TRBJ2-3,TRBD1,TRBV11-1,TGTGCCAGCGGACAGGGGGCTGCGGATACGCAGTATTTT,CASGQGAADTQYF
-,TRBJ2-7,-,TRBV5-8,TGTGCCAGCAGCTTATTAGCAGGGGCTAACTACGAGCAGTACTTC,CASSLLAGANYEQYF
-,TRBJ2-1,TRBD2,TRBV29-1,TGCAGCGTTGAGGGGGGGACCTACAATGAGCAGTTCTTC,CSVEGGTYNEQFF
once,TRBJ2-3,-,TRBV19,TGTGCCAGTAGTATTTACAGCCGCACAGATACGCAGTATTTT,CASSIYSRTDTQYF
-,TRBJ2-5,-,TRBV2,TGTGCCAGCAGTGAAACGGCGGCGGGACAAGAGACCCAGTACTTC,CASSETAAGQETQYF
-,TRBJ1-3,-,TRBV29-1,TGCAGCGTTGAGGACTGGGGAAACACCATATATTTT,CSVEDWGNTIYF